This TCR beta chain was recovered during a study of esophageal squamous cell carcinoma under preoperative chemotherapy listed by TCRdb under 2018. Turning to the overall study: In the study, TCR repertoires were profiled in both peripheral blood T cells and tumor-infiltrating lymphocytes. Several patients with primary esophageal squamous cell carcinoma made up the cohort. Repertoires from samples obtained before paclitaxel-nedaplatin therapy were compared with repertoires from samples obtained after paclitaxel-nedaplatin therapy. The study assessed how paclitaxel-nedaplatin chemotherapy affected T-cell receptor repertoires in patients with esophageal squamous cell carcinoma.

The paper as a whole reports these results and caveats: Post-treatment tumor-infiltrating lymphocytes appeared to be derived in part from peripheral T cells migrating into the tumor, rather than solely from local clonal changes. Immediate and substantial changes in clonotype frequency were induced by paclitaxel-nedaplatin therapy, and contraction rather than amplification was more likely to be observed among abundant clones. A significant increase in TCR diversity was observed in peripheral T cells after chemotherapy, whereas no such increase was observed in tumor-infiltrating lymphocytes. The cohort was small, with only a few patients with esophageal squamous cell carcinoma analyzed.

Libraries were constructed by PCR. The sequencing machine was a HiSeq X Ten. High-throughput sequencing was used to characterize the TCR repertoires. TCRdb reanalyzed the raw reads on its own, using fastp at Q25 for trimming and MiXCR for clone calling, and kept in-frame beta chains. For every CDR3 protein sequence, its rows merge into one entry that carries the most common genes and DNA. In all, the sample holds several thousand distinct CDR3 sequences, and roughly 32% of those were seen once. Roughly 13% of the sample comes from the top ten. This clonotype was counted ten times or more. Its cognate antigen has yet to be identified. Within one base of it there is no much larger clone, and no base qualities were kept. CDR1 and CDR2 (MNHNS, SASEGT) derive from the germline V gene. From V the trimming removes 11 bases and from J it removes 4 bases, while the gene matches leave 18 bases of the junction unaccounted for. From cysteine to phenylalanine, the CDR3 is 16 amino acids long. Kept here is only the CDR3 DNA, which spans 48 bases and is read in frame from base 1.

The time point label, read with the paper, signifies: before preoperative PTX-NDP chemotherapy. Paclitaxel-nedaplatin was administered to patients as preoperative chemotherapy before surgery. This material was obtained from a patient given preoperative chemotherapy. The chain joins TRBV6-1 to TRBJ2-3; 7 of the junction bases match TRBD1. This clonotype was sampled from a human donor with esophageal squamous cell carcinoma. The donor label of this sample is uncertain. The DNA sequence is as follows: TGTGCCTCCAAGAGGGGGCCTACCCACGGGCCAGATACGCAGTATTTT. Its product reads: CASKRGPTHGPDTQYF.